These 30 T cell receptor beta chains share one sample of origin, sequenced in a study of Graves' ophthalmopathy and Graves' hyperthyroidism listed by TCRdb under 2018. The data were produced on an Illumina HiSeq 2000. For repertoire sequencing, the TCR beta CDR3 regions were amplified from RNA transcripts. A first-round RT-PCR used HTBI primers with the Qiagen OneStep RT-PCR kit, followed by a second-round multiplex PCR, size selection and purification. Using fastp at Q25 and MiXCR, TCRdb reprocessed the public reads and kept productive beta chains. Records with the same CDR3 protein are collapsed into one entry carrying the most frequent genes and DNA. This sample comprises about 170,000 distinct CDR3 sequences, over 35% of them detected only once. Around 5.8% of the sample belongs to the ten largest clones. Sequencing was done on a sample of peripheral blood. The receptors derive from a middle-aged woman with Graves' ophthalmopathy. Donor details come from another sample of the same person, matched by shared clones.

A few counts support this clonotype. The J gene is TRBJ2-5, the V gene TRBV28; no clear D gene. The CDR3 extends over 11 amino acids. Germline V gives CDR1 MDHEN, CDR2 SYDVKM. The V gene lost 4 bases and the J gene lost 7 bases, with 7 bases spanning the gap. DNA for the CDR3: TGTGCCAGCAGTTCCACGACGACCCAGTACTTC. Translated: CASSSTTTQYF.

In this sample, this clonotype turned up a few times. The gene calls are TRBV11-3 and TRBJ2-7, with 10 bases lining up with TRBD1. Looked up from germline, CDR1 is SGHNT and CDR2 is YENEEA. This CDR3 spans 15 amino acids. V was clipped by 2 bases and J by 7 bases; unmatched bases: 8. The CDR3 nucleotides are TGTGCCAGCAGCTTATCGGGACAGGGGATGGGTGAGCAGTACTTC. Residues: CASSLSGQGMGEQYF.

This clonotype was observed at least ten times. The chain uses TRBV6-5 and TRBJ1-3, with unresolved D. Looked up from germline, CDR1 is MNHEY and CDR2 is SVGAGI. Trimming cost V 2 bases and J 4 bases, with 3 bases left between them. The CDR3 loop spans 12 amino acids. DNA of the CDR3: TGTGCCAGCAGTTACGGGGGAAACACCATATATTTT. Encoded protein: CASSYGGNTIYF.

Ten or more counts support this clonotype. CDR3 sequence (DNA): TGTGCCAGCAGTTACCTCTCTGGAAACACCATATATTTT. Amino acid sequence: CASSYLSGNTIYF. J is TRBJ1-3 and V is TRBV6-5; D is uncertain. Germline V gene lookup returns CDR1 MNHEY and CDR2 SVGAGI. V was clipped by 2 bases and J by 0 bases, with 2 bases between them. This CDR3 region has 13 residues.

In its sample, this clonotype was seen many times. The chain links TRBV10-3 to TRBJ2-7; D is perhaps TRBD1 or TRBD2 (6 bases each). The germline V gene encodes CDR1 ENHRY and CDR2 SYGVKD. The CDR3 runs 14 residues. Deletions cut 4 bases from V and 4 bases from J, with 14 bases between. Here the CDR3 DNA reads TGTGCCATCAGTGGGTCCACAGGGAGGTACGAGCAGTACTTC. Translation: CAISGSTGRYEQYF.

This clonotype was recorded at least ten times. The gene calls are TRBV11-3 and TRBJ2-5; 7 bases align to TRBD2. The trim removed 0 bases at V and 4 bases at J, leaving 2 bases unmatched. From germline, CDR1 is SGHNT and CDR2 YENEEA. This CDR3 has 14 amino acids. CDR3 in amino acids: CASSLERGTETQYF. Here the CDR3 DNA reads TGTGCCAGCAGCTTAGAGCGGGGGACAGAGACCCAGTACTTC.

The chain uses TRBV29-1 and TRBJ2-7; TRBD1 matches at 12 bases. Germline CDR1 SQVTM, CDR2 ANQGSEA. The CDR3 spans 13 residues. With 3 bases clipped from V and 5 bases from J, the junction kept 2 bases outside the gene matches. CDR3 sequence reads: CSVEGQGADEQYF. CDR3 DNA sequence: TGCAGCGTTGAGGGACAGGGGGCGGACGAGCAGTACTTC.

This clonotype showed up many times. DNA of the CDR3: TGTGCCAGCACCACCTCTGCCCGGGGAGGGGAGCAGTACTTC. Its protein product is CASTTSARGGEQYF. The chain is built from TRBV7-2 and TRBJ2-7; 7 positions agree with TRBD2. J was trimmed by 7 bases and V by 7 bases; bases with no gene match: 13. Germline V gene lookup returns CDR1 SGHTA and CDR2 FQGNSA. This CDR3 has 14 amino acids.

This sequence joins TRBV7-8 and TRBJ2-5; weak D call: TRBD1 (6 bases). Trimming shortened V by 5 bases and J by 4 bases, and 11 bases separated the two germline ends. CDR1 is SGHVS and CDR2 is FQNEAQ in the germline V gene. The CDR3 covers 13 residues. The CDR3 loop reads CASSPDSVETQYF. CDR3 nucleotides: TGTGCCAGCAGCCCGGACAGCGTAGAGACCCAGTACTTC.

This clonotype showed up many times. The genes are TRBV6-5 and TRBJ1-2; 7 bases match TRBD1. V lost 10 bases to trimming and J lost 6 bases; unmatched junction nucleotides: 11. Germline values: CDR1 MNHEY, CDR2 SVGAGI. The CDR3 has 13 amino acids. The CDR3: CATPREGAHGYTF. The CDR3 region has the DNA TGTGCCACCCCGAGGGAGGGGGCCCATGGCTACACCTTC.

This clonotype was detected ten times or more. The chain carries TRBV2 and TRBJ2-7; D is possibly TRBD2 (5 bases). Trimming removed 0 bases at V and 6 bases at J, with 9 bases between. Germline lookup yields CDR1 SNHLY and CDR2 FYNNEI. The CDR3 length is 13 residues. This CDR3 is CASSEASGVEQYF. In DNA, the CDR3 is TGTGCCAGCAGTGAAGCGTCCGGGGTCGAGCAGTACTTC.

This clonotype occurred many times. V gene TRBV28 combines with J gene TRBJ1-5; D gene uncertain. Germline-derived CDR1 and CDR2 are MDHEN and SYDVKM. CDR3 length: 16 amino acids. V shed 2 bases and J shed 4 bases, with 15 bases lying between them. The CDR3 sequence: CASSLSRAEWNQPQHF. Here the CDR3 DNA reads TGTGCCAGCAGTTTAAGTCGGGCAGAATGGAATCAGCCCCAGCATTTT.

This clonotype was observed many times. The chain is built from TRBV7-2 and TRBJ1-2; 10 positions match TRBD1. Germline CDR1 and CDR2: SGHTA and FQGNSA. After removal of 4 bases from V and 7 bases from J, the junction contained 3 bases not matched to a gene. This CDR3 comprises 13 residues. CDR3 sequence reads: CASSSGQGTGYTF. The CDR3 region has the DNA TGTGCCAGCAGCTCGGGACAGGGGACTGGCTACACCTTC.

This chain connects TRBV11-3 to TRBJ2-2; no firm D call. V lost 5 bases and J lost 6, with 13 bases in between. The germline CDR1 and CDR2 sequences are SGHNT and YENEEA. This CDR3 is built from 14 residues. CDR3 protein: CASSNNFVSGELFF. The CDR3 DNA reads as TGTGCCAGCAGCAATAACTTCGTATCCGGGGAGCTGTTTTTT.

V usage is TRBV6-2 or TRBV6-3 and J usage is TRBJ1-2, with 7 bases aligning to TRBD1. The CDR3 is made up of 14 amino acids. Germline assignment: CDR1 MNHEY and CDR2 SVGEGT. The junction had 7 bases not matched to a gene; V was cut back by 6 bases and J by 3 bases. CDR3 in DNA: TGTGCCAGCAGAAAGACAGGGAACCACTATGGCTACACCTTC. Amino acids: CASRKTGNHYGYTF.

At least ten counts were recorded for this clonotype. The chain recombines TRBV4-2 with TRBJ2-5; tentative D call: TRBD1 (6 bases). The CDR3 has 14 residues. The V end was cut by 2 bases, the J end by 3 bases, with 10 bases between. Germline loops: CDR1 LGHNA, CDR2 YNFKEQ. The CDR3 loop is CASSQKRGKETQYF. Here the CDR3 DNA reads TGTGCCAGCAGCCAAAAAAGGGGGAAAGAGACCCAGTACTTC.

J is TRBJ1-5 and V is TRBV6-1; D gene unclear. CDR1 is MNHNS and CDR2 is SASEGT in the germline V gene. Trimming cost V 2 bases and J 3 bases, with 11 bases left between them. The CDR3 covers 15 residues. CDR3 loop: CASSESGGVNQPQHF. The CDR3 nucleotides read TGTGCCAGCAGTGAATCGGGCGGGGTCAATCAGCCCCAGCATTTT.

This clonotype has ten or more counts. V is TRBV13 and J is TRBJ1-6; D ambiguous. Germline values: CDR1 PRHDT, CDR2 FYEKMQ (reference sequence). The CDR3 covers 15 residues. The ends were cut back, 1 base at V and 2 bases at J, with 6 bases in the middle. CDR3 region: CASSLDRTYNSPLHF. Here the CDR3 DNA reads TGTGCCAGCAGCTTAGATAGAACCTATAATTCACCCCTCCACTTT. Together with reference TRBV13 and TRBJ1-6, the CDR3 gives the full variable domain: AAGVIQSPRHLIKEKRETATLKCYPIPRHDTVYWYQQGPGQDPQFLISFYEKMQSDKGSIPDRFSAQQFSDYHSELNMSSLELGDSALYFCASSLDRTYNSPLHFGNGTRLTVT.

The rearrangement uses TRBV28 and TRBJ2-7; 9 positions match TRBD2. Looked up from germline, CDR1 is MDHEN and CDR2 is SYDVKM. V was pared by 5 bases and J by 4 bases, with 18 bases of the junction left unmatched. This CDR3 is 18 amino acids long. CDR3 DNA: TGTGCCAGCAGTCGCCTAACTGTCCTCAGCGGGAGGTTGTACGAGCAGTACTTC. This translates into CASSRLTVLSGRLYEQYF.

Many counts were recorded for this clonotype. The chain joins TRBV12-3 or TRBV12-4 to TRBJ1-5; D is unresolved. The CDR3 has 14 amino acids. Deletions cut 5 bases from V and 0 bases from J, with 8 bases between. The DNA for the CDR3 is TGTGCCAGCAGTAGGGTAAATAGCAATCAGCCCCAGCATTTT. Its translation is CASSRVNSNQPQHF.

This clonotype came up many times. J is TRBJ1-1 and V is TRBV6-2 or TRBV6-3; D is perhaps TRBD1 (5 bases). This CDR3 region has 14 residues. V shed 6 bases and J shed 1 base, with 12 bases lying between them. The germline V gene has CDR1 MNHEY and CDR2 SVGEGT. The CDR3 DNA sequence: TGTGCCAGCAGACCCGCCGACAGGAACACTGAAGCTTTCTTT. Translation gives CASRPADRNTEAFF.

This clonotype has at least ten counts. The chain couples TRBV7-8 to TRBJ1-1; D remains ambiguous. Germline CDR1 reads SGHVS; CDR2 reads FQNEAQ. Deletions cut 5 bases from V and 0 bases from J, with 7 bases between. CDR3 size: 13 residues. CDR3 region: CASSPYLNTEAFF. The CDR3 nucleotides read TGTGCCAGCAGCCCGTACCTGAACACTGAAGCTTTCTTT. Full variable domain (outside the CDR3, taken from reference TRBV7-8 and TRBJ1-1): GAGVSQSPRYKVAKRGQDVALRCDPISGHVSLFWYQQALGQGPEFLTYFQNEAQLDKSGLPSDRFFAERPEGSVSTLKIQRTQQEDSAVYLCASSPYLNTEAFFGQGTRLTVV.

This clonotype has a count of ten or more. The chain couples TRBV9 to TRBJ1-1; D gene uncertain. Germline V gene lookup returns CDR1 SGDLS and CDR2 YYNGEE. Trimming removed 4 bases at V and 1 base at J, with 8 bases between. The CDR3 has 13 residues. The CDR3 region is CASSFSSNTEAFF. The CDR3 DNA sequence: TGTGCCAGCAGCTTCTCGTCGAACACTGAAGCTTTCTTT.

The chain carries TRBV5-6 and TRBJ2-7; D gene uncertain. The CDR3 extends over 13 amino acids. Trimming cost V 1 base and J 2 bases, with 7 bases left between them. The germline V gene has CDR1 SGHDT and CDR2 YYEEEE. The CDR3 spells CASSLLRTYEQYF. CDR3 bases: TGTGCCAGCAGCTTGTTAAGGACCTACGAGCAGTACTTC.

The V gene is TRBV2, the J gene TRBJ1-1; D is uncertain. Trimming pared 3 bases from V and 1 base from J, leaving 27 bases between. The CDR3 has 20 amino acids. Germline CDR1 and CDR2: SNHLY and FYNNEI. CDR3 region: CASSEVERIGFFGKNTEAFF. As DNA, the CDR3 is TGTGCCAGCAGTGAGGTGGAGAGGATTGGGTTTTTCGGTAAGAACACTGAAGCTTTCTTT.

This clonotype appeared many times. V usage is TRBV7-2 and J usage is TRBJ1-6, with 8 bases fitting TRBD1. The CDR3 length is 14 residues. Germline CDR1 reads SGHTA; CDR2 reads FQGNSA. J was trimmed by 6 bases and V by 6 bases; bases with no gene match: 4. CDR3 protein: CASSSTGGNSPLHF. For the CDR3, the DNA is TGTGCCAGCAGTTCTACAGGGGGTAATTCACCCCTCCACTTT. The whole variable domain, filled in from reference TRBV7-2 and TRBJ1-6, reads GAGVSQSPSNKVTEKGKDVELRCDPISGHTALYWYRQSLGQGLEFLIYFQGNSAPDKSGLPSDRFSAERTGGSVSTLTIQRTQQEDSAVYLCASSSTGGNSPLHFGNGTRLTVT.

This clonotype has a count of ten or more. The chain employs TRBV12-3 or TRBV12-4 and TRBJ2-7; TRBD1 matches at 8 bases. This CDR3 has 14 residues. With V trimmed by 10 bases and J by 5 bases, 13 bases remained unmatched. In DNA, the CDR3 is TGTGCCACCAGGGGAACAGGGGGGAGGAACGAGCAGTACTTC. Its protein product is CATRGTGGRNEQYF.

The chain uses TRBV7-2 and TRBJ1-1; 7 bases match TRBD1. V gave up 1 base and J gave up 6 bases; unmatched junction bases: 5. This CDR3 has 14 amino acids. Germline CDR1 reads SGHTA; CDR2 reads FQGNSA. The CDR3 reads CASSLGGGEAEAFF. The DNA of the CDR3 is TGTGCCAGCAGCTTAGGAGGGGGCGAAGCTGAAGCTTTCTTT.

This clonotype has a count of ten or more. The rearrangement links TRBV28 to TRBJ2-5; 11 bases line up with TRBD2. The CDR3 runs to 14 residues. The germline V gene encodes CDR1 MDHEN and CDR2 SYDVKM. Germline trimming cut 6 bases from V and 5 bases from J; bases unmatched to any gene: 5. Written as DNA, the CDR3 is TGTGCCAGCAGACTAGCGGGGGTCGTGGAGACCCAGTACTTC. It encodes CASRLAGVVETQYF.

This clonotype was seen repeatedly, ten times or more. V usage is TRBV5-1 and J usage is TRBJ2-5, with TRBD2 matching 13 bases. This CDR3 contains 17 residues. Germline lookup yields CDR1 SGHRS and CDR2 YFSETQ. With V trimmed by 4 bases and J by 1 base, 7 bases remained unmatched. The CDR3 nucleotides read TGCGCCAGCAGCGCCGGACTAGCGGGGGCAACCCAAGAGACCCAGTACTTC. As protein: CASSAGLAGATQETQYF.